Here is one T cell receptor (beta chain) with its context. Sample-barcoded 5' priming and a J-beta primer mix drove a second PCR of about 6 to 12 cycles. TCRdb re-called the 5' RACE reads through MiXCR, storing one row per CDR3 protein. The sample lists roughly 800,000 distinct CDR3 sequences, 20% to 30% seen once, with approximately 2.9% in the top ten. The sample originates from a study of blood T cells in healthy people across ages. Each donor's blood draw was 8.5 to 10 milliliters of peripheral blood. A minimum of 7 million PBMCs was isolated per sample. V was pared by 5 bases and J by 9 bases, with 20 bases between. CDR3 length: 14 amino acids. CDR1 and CDR2 from the germline V gene are MGHDK and SYGVNS. The sample was also reused in another study, on T cells of mothers and their children. That source adds: cDNA was synthesized from all extracted RNA at around 1.5 ug per reaction. Over 9.5 million TCR beta CDR3 reads were obtained from each mother, and some 3.2 million from each child.

The sequenced sample was blood. The chain joins TRBV25-1 to TRBJ2-7; tentatively, D is TRBD2 (5 bases). This clonotype originated in a boy aged 10-17 years in good health. CDR3 amino acids: CASSSGIISHGQYF. Here the CDR3 DNA reads TGTGCCAGCAGTTCGGGGATAATTAGCCACGGGCAGTACTTC.